This T cell receptor (beta chain) appears in the sequencing data of a study of early T cells in non-severe SARS-CoV-2 infection. Regarding the study as a whole: VDJdb matches were skewed toward anti-spike CD8 T cell responses.

The V gene lost 2 bases and the J gene lost 4 bases, with 11 bases spanning the gap. Germline values: CDR1 SEHNR, CDR2 FQNEAQ (reference sequence). The CDR3 is 15 residues long. This clonotype was detected only a few times. Its antigen remains unknown. Each single cDNA molecule received a unique molecular identifier. TCRdb passed the 5' RACE reads through MiXCR, listing each CDR3 protein once. Among just over 80,000 distinct CDR3 sequences listed, about 13% were seen once. The chain is built from TRBV7-9 and TRBJ1-4; tentatively, D is TRBD1 (6 bases). The TCR comes from an adult who was a healthcare worker with PCR-confirmed SARS-CoV-2 infection or an uninfected control (not recorded which). Sequenced: whole blood. CDR3 sequence: CASSLRLDSNEKLFF. In DNA form, the CDR3 reads TGTGCCAGCAGCTTACGACTGGACAGTAATGAAAAACTGTTTTTT.